These 15 T cell receptor beta chains came from one sample sequenced in a study of regulatory T cells in long-lasting Graves disease. Sequencing libraries for TCR beta were prepared with iRepertoire HTBI primers and Arm-PCR of CDR3 regions. TCRdb re-called the multiplex PCR reads through MiXCR, storing one row per CDR3 protein. The table records 530,000 or so distinct CDR3 sequences, roughly 14% of them present only once. The sample's time point: newly diagnosed GD, antithyroid drugs for less than 3 months. From RNA extracted from PBMCs, the TCR library was made. These same records also appear under a second study, on T cells in Graves' hyperthyroidism and ophthalmopathy.

Sequenced material: peripheral blood mononuclear cells (PBMCs), taken at new diagnosis, from a patient treated with antithyroid drugs. Every receptor here comes from a man aged 25 to 40 with Graves disease.

This clonotype was recorded many times. In nucleotides, the CDR3 is TGTGCCAGCAGTGCCGACAGGGGAAGCGAGCAGTACTTC. As protein: CASSADRGSEQYF. V gene TRBV27 combines with J gene TRBJ2-7, with 8 positions matching TRBD1. The length of the CDR3 is 13 residues. The germline V gene encodes CDR1 MNHEY and CDR2 SMNVEV (reference sequence). Trimming at V came to 5 bases and at J to 6 bases, leaving 6 bases not matched to a gene.

This clonotype was observed many times. The chain joins TRBV2 to TRBJ2-5, with TRBD2 identical over 12 bases. Germline-derived CDR1 and CDR2 are SNHLY and FYNNEI. J gave up 5 bases and V 8 bases, and 12 bases lay outside the gene matches. The CDR3 extends over 16 amino acids. The CDR3 reads CASEASGRARGETQYF. The CDR3 coding sequence is TGTGCCAGCGAGGCTAGCGGGAGGGCCAGAGGGGAGACCCAGTACTTC.

This clonotype was observed at least ten times. Here the CDR3 DNA reads TGCAGTGCTAGCGGGCAAGAGACCCAGTACTTC. This codes for CSASGQETQYF. The chain recombines TRBV20-1 with TRBJ2-5; D unclear. The CDR3 is 11 residues long. Trimming removed 3 bases from V and 2 bases from J, with 4 bases in between. Germline V gene lookup returns CDR1 DFQATT and CDR2 SNEGSKA (reference sequence).

This clonotype has more than one count but fewer than ten. The rearrangement links TRBV27 to TRBJ1-2, with 7 nucleotides matching TRBD1. CDR1 and CDR2 from the germline V gene are MNHEY and SMNVEV (reference sequence). V dropped 2 bases and J dropped 1; count of bases not matched to a gene: 4. The CDR3 totals 15 residues. The CDR3 loop reads CASSLAGGLNYGYTF. Written as DNA, the CDR3 is TGTGCCAGCAGTTTAGCAGGGGGTCTTAACTATGGCTACACCTTC.

The table lists this clonotype with many counts. The chain joins TRBV20-1 to TRBJ2-3, with 10 bases that match TRBD2. The CDR3 is 15 amino acids. CDR1 is DFQATT, CDR2 SNEGSKA, per germline (reference sequence). CDR3 in DNA: TGCATTGGGTCGGGACTAGCGCCGAGCACAGATACGCAGTATTTT. This sequence encodes CIGSGLAPSTDTQYF.

This clonotype came up a few times. CDR3: CASSRQFHRSSYNEQFF. CDR3 bases: TGTGCCAGCAGCCGCCAATTCCATCGGAGTTCCTACAATGAGCAGTTCTTC. The chain has TRBV14 and TRBJ2-1; D gene uncertain. The CDR3 has 17 residues. Per germline, CDR1 SGHDN and CDR2 FVKESK. V lost 4 bases and J lost 1, with 17 bases in between.

The V call is TRBV20-1, the J call TRBJ2-7; TRBD2 matches 10 bases. Germline assignment: CDR1 DFQATT and CDR2 SNEGSKA (reference sequence). This CDR3 contains 17 residues. The junction had 12 bases not matched to a gene; V was cut back by 1 base and J by 3 bases. This CDR3 reads CSARVSNPTSGIYEQYF. The CDR3 DNA is TGCAGTGCTAGAGTTTCCAACCCCACTAGCGGGATCTACGAGCAGTACTTC.

This clonotype showed up just a few times. J is TRBJ2-3 and V is TRBV19, with D perhaps TRBD1 (5 bases). Between the trimmed V and J ends, which lost 8 bases and 3 bases, there was a span of 18 bases. The CDR3 has 15 amino acids. Germline CDR1 and CDR2: LNHDA and SQIVND (reference sequence). Here the CDR3 DNA reads TGTGCCAGTGGACAAAGGGGTTGGAGAACAGATACGCAGTATTTT. Translating gives CASGQRGWRTDTQYF.

This clonotype has a count of ten or more. The chain joins TRBV5-1 to TRBJ2-1; D is uncertain. The CDR3 runs to 12 residues. The germline CDR1 and CDR2 sequences are SGHRS and YFSETQ. V lost 4 bases, J lost 7 bases, and 9 bases lay in between. This chain's CDR3 is CASSMLRNEQFF. The CDR3 DNA reads as TGCGCCAGCAGCATGTTAAGGAATGAGCAGTTCTTC.

With regard to this clonotype: With a much larger clone just one base away, this may be a read error. This chain's CDR3 is CASSYSRTGGGYGNTF. Written as DNA, the CDR3 is TGTGCCAGCAGTTACTCCCGGACAGGGGGAGGGTATGGCAACACCTTC. The chain carries TRBV6-5 and TRBJ1-2; TRBD1 aligns across 10 bases. Germline loops: CDR1 MNHEY, CDR2 SVGAGI. CDR3 length: 16 residues.

This clonotype showed up many times. The rearrangement uses TRBV12-3 or TRBV12-4 and TRBJ2-7, with a tentative D call TRBD2 (5 bases). The CDR3 consists of 15 residues. The V end lost 5 bases, the J end lost 5 bases, and 19 bases lay between the germline ends. CDR3 loop: CASSPSLKAGNEQYF. The CDR3 bases are TGTGCCAGCAGTCCCTCCCTAAAGGCGGGCAACGAGCAGTACTTC.

This clonotype was observed many times. This chain joins TRBV5-1 and TRBJ2-7, with a possible D match to TRBD2 (6 bases). The germline V gene encodes CDR1 SGHRS and CDR2 YFSETQ. The V end lost 5 bases, the J end lost 2 bases, and 8 bases lay between the germline ends. CDR3 length equals 12 residues. The CDR3 nucleotides are TGCGCCAGCAGGCGGGATGCCTACGAGCAGTACTTC. It specifies CASRRDAYEQYF.

This clonotype has just a few counts. The V gene is TRBV20-1, the J gene TRBJ2-2; no firm D call. V lost 1 base and J 1 base, leaving 7 bases between the germline ends. The length of the CDR3 is 14 residues. CDR1 is DFQATT, CDR2 SNEGSKA, per germline (reference sequence). DNA for the CDR3: TGCAGTGCTAGAGGGCACCGGAACACCGGGGAGCTGTTTTTT. Its translation: CSARGHRNTGELFF.

The J gene is TRBJ2-5, the V gene TRBV5-1, with D perhaps matching TRBD2 (7 bases). Germline-derived CDR1 and CDR2 are SGHRS and YFSETQ. With 2 bases removed from V and 5 bases from J, the gap between germline ends came to 16 bases. The CDR3 sequence is 15 residues long. CDR3 protein: CASSLTQGGIETQYF. The CDR3 DNA is TGCGCCAGCAGCTTAACACAGGGAGGGATTGAGACCCAGTACTTC.

This clonotype has only a few counts. The rearrangement uses TRBV30 and TRBJ2-7; D possibly corresponds to TRBD2 (6 bases). The V end lost 1 base, the J end lost 3 bases, and 16 bases lay between the germline ends. CDR1 and CDR2 from the germline V gene are GTSNPN and SVGIG (reference sequence). CDR3 size: 15 residues. The CDR3 DNA follows: TGTGCCTGGAGTGGTGGCCGCGGGAACCGCTACGAGCAGTACTTC. As protein: CAWSGGRGNRYEQYF.